These 29 T cell receptor beta chains were all obtained from the same sample, sequenced in a study of blood T cell repertoires in COVID-19. This table comes from immunoSEQ multiplex PCR, and its TCRdb copy is limited to in-frame clones, with some not included. The sample consists of 130,000 to 150,000 clones, 70% to 90% of them appearing once. The sample comprised peripheral blood. The receptors were gathered from a human donor with acute or convalescent COVID-19. The donor label of this sample is uncertain.

The rearrangement joins TRBV19 to TRBJ1-1, with unresolved D. Germline CDR1 reads LNHDA; CDR2 reads SQIVND (reference sequence). This CDR3 contains 13 residues. V lost 3 bases and J 1 base, leaving 6 bases between the germline ends. CDR3 coding DNA: TGTGCCAGTAGTATTCAGAAGAACACTGAAGCTTTCTTT. This gives the protein CASSIQKNTEAFF.

V and J are TRBV5-1 and TRBJ2-1; D not certain. Per germline, CDR1 SGHRS and CDR2 YFSETQ. The CDR3 spans 14 residues. The V end lost 4 bases, the J end lost 4 bases, and 12 bases lay between the germline ends. The DNA of the CDR3 is TGCGCCAGCAGCACCGCTTCCAGTTACAATGAGCAGTTCTTC. It specifies CASSTASSYNEQFF.

The count of this clone is one. This chain uses TRBV4-2 with TRBJ1-5; D is unresolved. The germline gives CDR1 LGHNA, CDR2 YNFKEQ. V lost 1 base and J 5 bases, leaving 15 bases between the germline ends. The CDR3 loop spans 16 amino acids. The CDR3 DNA reads TGTGCCAGCAGCCAAGGTGTGAAGGACTTGGATCAGCCCCAGCATTTT. This gives the protein CASSQGVKDLDQPQHF.

The count of this clone is one. The V and J genes are TRBV13 and TRBJ1-2; D might be TRBD1 (6 bases). The germline V gene encodes CDR1 PRHDT and CDR2 FYEKMQ (reference sequence). The ends were cut back, 6 bases at V and 5 bases at J, with 19 bases in the middle. The CDR3 contains 15 residues. The CDR3 sequence is CASRPQARGGYGYTF. The CDR3 bases are TGTGCCAGCAGGCCCCAGGCCAGGGGTGGGTATGGCTACACCTTC.

The CDR3, as DNA: TGCGCCAGCAGCCAAGATCGGTGGGCGGCAGGGGTCGACTACACCTTC. It codes for CASSQDRWAAGVDYTF. The chain links TRBV4-3 to TRBJ1-2, with D possibly being TRBD1 (6 bases). The length of the CDR3 is 16 residues. V lost 0 bases to trimming and J lost 10 bases, with 21 bases between them. The V gene's germline CDR1 is LGHNA and CDR2 YSLEER.

This chain joins TRBV18 and TRBJ1-1, with unresolved D. This CDR3 spans 14 amino acids. Per the germline V gene, CDR1 is KGHSH and CDR2 is LQKENI. With 3 bases removed from V and 0 bases from J, the gap between germline ends came to 8 bases. In DNA form, the CDR3 reads TGTGCCAGCTCACCCCTGGGAGTGAACACTGAAGCTTTCTTT. Translation: CASSPLGVNTEAFF.

This sequence joins TRBV6-1 and TRBJ1-5; tentative D call: TRBD1 (5 bases). V was clipped by 3 bases and J by 4 bases, with 10 bases between them. From germline, CDR1 is MNHNS and CDR2 SASEGT. This CDR3 comprises 14 residues. CDR3 sequence: CASSDGGGNQPQHF. The DNA for the CDR3 is TGTGCCAGCAGTGACGGGGGTGGGAATCAGCCCCAGCATTTT.

V is TRBV14 and J is TRBJ2-7; maybe TRBD1 (5 bases). CDR1 and CDR2 (germline): SGHDN, FVKESK. Deletions cut 4 bases from V and 3 bases from J, with 16 bases between. The CDR3 is 15 amino acids. The CDR3 coding sequence is TGTGCCAGCAGCCCACGCAGGGTACCTTTCTACGAGCAGTACGTC. Translating gives CASSPRRVPFYEQYV.

The V and J genes are TRBV7-6 and TRBJ2-1, with D tentatively TRBD2 (6 bases). CDR3 length: 12 amino acids. V was trimmed by 4 bases and J by 15 bases, leaving 16 bases between them. Per germline, CDR1 SGHVS and CDR2 FNYEAQ. CDR3 bases: TGTGCCAGCAGCTCGTATGCGGGGACTCGGTTCTTC. It specifies CASSSYAGTRFF.

V and J are TRBV5-1 and TRBJ2-5, with D perhaps matching TRBD1 (6 bases). Germline V CDR1 and CDR2: SGHRS, YFSETQ. The CDR3 consists of 15 residues. Trimming removed 0 bases from V and 5 bases from J, with 14 bases in between. The CDR3 is CASSLGGRYEETQYF. As DNA, the CDR3 is TGCGCCAGCAGCTTGGGGGGGCGATATGAGGAGACCCAGTACTTC.

This clone was seen only once. The chain links TRBV7-9 to TRBJ1-6; D possibly corresponds to TRBD1 (6 bases). Per the germline V gene, CDR1 is SEHNR and CDR2 is FQNEAQ (reference sequence). CDR3 length equals 17 residues. V lost 5 bases and J lost 0, with 14 bases in between. The CDR3 sequence is CASSPGTLSSYNSPLHF. CDR3 coding DNA: TGTGCCAGCAGCCCGGGGACATTGAGCTCCTATAATTCACCCCTCCACTTT.

The chain joins TRBV5-6 to TRBJ2-2; D is ambiguous. Germline values: CDR1 SGHDT, CDR2 YYEEEE. V was trimmed by 4 bases and J by 7 bases, leaving 8 bases between them. The CDR3 length is 12 residues. The CDR3 loop is CASSPGIGELFF. The DNA of the CDR3 is TGTGCCAGCAGCCCGGGTATCGGGGAGCTGTTTTTT.

The chain is built from TRBV7-2 and TRBJ1-1, with no clear D. CDR1 SGHTA and CDR2 FQGNSA come from the germline V gene. CDR3 length equals 16 residues. Trimming removed 0 bases at V and 1 base at J, with 12 bases between. This chain's CDR3 is CASSLAIMAGNTEAFF. For the CDR3, the DNA is TGTGCCAGCAGCTTAGCTATAATGGCAGGGAACACTGAAGCTTTCTTT. Variable domain in full (rest from reference TRBV7-2 and TRBJ1-1): GAGVSQSPSNKVTEKGKDVELRCDPISGHTALYWYRQSLGQGLEFLIYFQGNSAPDKSGLPSDRFSAERTGGSVSTLTIQRTQQEDSAVYLCASSLAIMAGNTEAFFGQGTRLTVV.

This clone was seen once. This chain uses TRBV28 with TRBJ2-7, with 9 bases identical to TRBD1. CDR3 length equals 15 residues. The V gene's germline CDR1 is MDHEN and CDR2 SYDVKM. V was clipped by 4 bases and J by 2 bases; unmatched bases: 6. CDR3 coding DNA: TGTGCCAGCAGTTCAGGACAGGGGATAACCTACGAGCAGTACTTC. Its translation is CASSSGQGITYEQYF.

The chain couples TRBV7-9 to TRBJ1-4, with 7 bases aligning to TRBD1. Germline V gene lookup returns CDR1 SEHNR and CDR2 FQNEAQ (reference sequence). With 5 bases clipped from V and 8 bases from J, the junction kept 11 bases outside the gene matches. The CDR3 contains 15 residues. The CDR3 coding sequence is TGTGCCAGCAGCACACCGACAGGGCTTTTGGAAAAACTGTTTTTT. It specifies CASSTPTGLLEKLFF.

A word on this clone: The junction departs from the called germline gene at one end, perhaps through a read error. The chain uses TRBV7-3 and TRBJ2-6; 15 positions agree with TRBD2. CDR1 and CDR2 from the germline V gene are SGHTA and FQGTGA. This CDR3 is built from 21 residues. The CDR3 loop reads CASSSQIGLAGGGSEANVLTF. The CDR3 coding sequence is TGTGCCAGCAGCTCCCAAATCGGACTAGCGGGAGGGGGGTCTGAGGCCAACGTCCTGACTTTC.

The V call is TRBV24-1, the J call TRBJ2-1; D call uncertain. CDR1 KGHDR and CDR2 SFDVKD come from the germline V gene. The CDR3 totals 15 residues. The V end was cut by 4 bases, the J end by 0 bases, with 9 bases between. In DNA, the CDR3 is TGTGCCACCAGTGAAAGAAGCTTCTCCTACAATGAGCAGTTCTTC. It specifies CATSERSFSYNEQFF.

This clone appeared a single time. V is TRBV27 and J is TRBJ1-5; no clear D gene. Germline V lookup: CDR1 MNHEY, CDR2 SMNVEV (reference sequence). The CDR3 runs 14 residues. V was cut by 5 bases and J by 0 bases, with 8 bases left in between. CDR3 amino acids: CASSTGSSNQPQHF. CDR3 DNA sequence: TGTGCCAGCAGTACGGGGAGTAGCAATCAGCCCCAGCATTTT.

The chain uses TRBV5-1 and TRBJ1-2; 11 bases line up with TRBD1. Per the germline V gene, CDR1 is SGHRS and CDR2 is YFSETQ. Trimming cost V 4 bases and J 7 bases; bases outside gene matches: 6. This CDR3 region has 14 residues. The CDR3 DNA follows: TGCGCCAGCAGCACCGGACAGGGGGCGGGTGGCTACACCTTC. It is translated as CASSTGQGAGGYTF.

V and J are TRBV11-3 and TRBJ2-2, with D perhaps matching TRBD2 (6 bases). The CDR3 spans 14 residues. From germline, CDR1 is SGHNT and CDR2 YENEEA. V was trimmed by 5 bases and J by 2 bases, leaving 9 bases between them. This CDR3 is CASSAGSNTGELFF. CDR3 bases: TGTGCCAGCAGCGCGGGGTCCAACACCGGGGAGCTGTTTTTT.

This clone has a handful of counts. The chain links TRBV6-5 to TRBJ1-2; 10 nucleotides align to TRBD1. Germline lookup yields CDR1 MNHEY and CDR2 SVGAGI. The CDR3 consists of 13 residues. Trimming took 6 bases from V and 7 from J; bases not matched to a gene: 5. CDR3: CASRQDRGLGYTF. The CDR3 nucleotides are TGTGCCAGCAGACAAGACAGGGGGCTTGGCTACACCTTC.

The V gene is TRBV9, the J gene TRBJ2-2; D remains ambiguous. Deletions cut 4 bases from V and 5 bases from J, with 12 bases between. The CDR3 has 14 amino acids. Germline loops: CDR1 SGDLS, CDR2 YYNGEE. The CDR3 loop reads CASSYNPGTGELFF. CDR3 bases: TGTGCCAGCAGCTACAACCCCGGGACCGGGGAGCTGTTTTTT.

This clone was seen a handful of times. The chain links TRBV11-1 to TRBJ2-1, with 8 bases lining up with TRBD1. This CDR3 comprises 16 residues. From germline, CDR1 is SGHAT and CDR2 FQDESV (reference sequence). J gave up 9 bases and V 5 bases, and 15 bases lay outside the gene matches. The CDR3 loop is CASSPDRGTLGVEQFF. CDR3 in DNA: TGTGCCAGCAGCCCCGACAGGGGTACCCTCGGGGTTGAGCAGTTCTTC.

In its sample, this clone was seen a few times. The chain joins TRBV28 to TRBJ2-2, with D possibly being TRBD2 (5 bases). This CDR3 comprises 17 residues. The germline V and J ends were trimmed by 8 bases and 0 bases, with 19 bases remaining between them. CDR1 and CDR2 from the germline V gene are MDHEN and SYDVKM. The CDR3 nucleotides read TGTGCCAGCGGGGAGATGAGCAGGATAGCGAACACCGGGGAGCTGTTTTTT. This sequence encodes CASGEMSRIANTGELFF.

The rearrangement joins TRBV25-1 to TRBJ2-1, with D possibly being TRBD2 (5 bases). Between the trimmed V and J ends, which lost 4 bases and 10 bases, there was a span of 11 bases. Germline CDR1 reads MGHDK; CDR2 reads SYGVNS. The CDR3 length is 12 residues. CDR3 region: CASSVTSREQFF. The CDR3 nucleotides read TGTGCCAGCAGTGTAACTAGTAGAGAGCAGTTCTTC.

V and J are TRBV7-8 and TRBJ1-1; D is possibly TRBD1 (6 bases). Between the trimmed V and J ends, which lost 3 bases and 5 bases, there was a span of 13 bases. The CDR3 length is 14 residues. Germline V gives CDR1 SGHVS, CDR2 FQNEAQ. The CDR3, as DNA: TGTGCCAGCAGCTTGATGGACAGTATGACTGAAGCTTTCTTT. Protein: CASSLMDSMTEAFF.

The chain has TRBV6-5 and TRBJ2-5, with TRBD1 matching 9 bases. Germline trimming cut 10 bases from V and 2 bases from J; bases unmatched to any gene: 5. This CDR3 region has 13 residues. Germline values: CDR1 MNHEY, CDR2 SVGAGI. CDR3 loop: CATSGQGQETQYF. The CDR3, as DNA: TGTGCCACCTCGGGACAGGGACAAGAGACCCAGTACTTC.

This rearrangement joins TRBV9 to TRBJ2-5; 8 bases match TRBD2. V lost 0 bases, J lost 7 bases, and 8 bases stayed unmatched. The length of the CDR3 is 15 residues. Germline V gives CDR1 SGDLS, CDR2 YYNGEE. CDR3 bases: TGTGCCAGCAGCGTAGGCTCCCCCAGCGGGGGGACCCAGTACTTC. Amino acids: CASSVGSPSGGTQYF.

V and J are TRBV29-1 and TRBJ1-5; D is perhaps TRBD1 (5 bases). Per germline, CDR1 SQVTM and CDR2 ANQGSEA. Deletions cut 4 bases from V and 1 base from J, with 8 bases between. This CDR3 has 13 residues. CDR3 in DNA: TGCAGCGTTGGCCCAGGGAGCAATCAGCCCCAGCATTTT. Translated, it gives CSVGPGSNQPQHF.